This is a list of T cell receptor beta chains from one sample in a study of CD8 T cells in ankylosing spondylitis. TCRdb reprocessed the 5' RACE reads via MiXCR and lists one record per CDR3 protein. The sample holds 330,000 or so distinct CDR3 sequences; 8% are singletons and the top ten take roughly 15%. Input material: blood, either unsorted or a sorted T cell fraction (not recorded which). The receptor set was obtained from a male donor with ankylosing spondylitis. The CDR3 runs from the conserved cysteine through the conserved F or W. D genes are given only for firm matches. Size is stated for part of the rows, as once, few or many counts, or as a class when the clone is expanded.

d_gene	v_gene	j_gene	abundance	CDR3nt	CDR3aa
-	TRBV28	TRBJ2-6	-	TGTGCCAGCAGTTTTAATCCAGATCACTCTGGGGCCAACGTCCCGACTTTC	CASSFNPDHSGANVPTF
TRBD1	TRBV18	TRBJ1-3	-	TGTGCCAGCTCATCCCCTCAGGGGGTAGGAAACACCATATATTTT	CASSSPQGVGNTIYF
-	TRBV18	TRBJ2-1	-	TGTGCCAGCTCACCTCGGAACGGTGAGCAGTTCTTC	CASSPRNGEQFF
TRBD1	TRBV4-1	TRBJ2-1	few	TGCGCCAGCAGCCAAGGACAGGGGGCGCGGGGTGAGCAGTTCTTC	CASSQGQGARGEQFF
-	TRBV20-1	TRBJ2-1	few	TGCAGTGCTCCCGCCGGCGGGGCAAGCTCCTACAATGAGCAGTTCTTC	CSAPAGGASSYNEQFF
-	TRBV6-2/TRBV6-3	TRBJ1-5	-	TGTGCCAGCAGTTACGGGGGACCAGGTCAGCCCCAGCATTTT	CASSYGGPGQPQHF
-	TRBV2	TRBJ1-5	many	TGTGCCAGCAGTGTAAAGATGGATCAGCCCCAGCATTTT	CASSVKMDQPQHF
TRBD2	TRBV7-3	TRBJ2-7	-	TGTGCCAGGCCCCGTCGAGGGACTACTATCTACGAGCAGTACTTC	CARPRRGTTIYEQYF
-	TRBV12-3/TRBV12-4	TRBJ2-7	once	TGTGCCAGCAGTTTAAACAGGGAGGACGAGCAGTACTTC	CASSLNREDEQYF
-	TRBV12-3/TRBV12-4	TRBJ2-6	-	TGTGCCAGCAGTTTAGGCAGGGTGGGTGGGGCCAACGTCCTGACTTTC	CASSLGRVGGANVLTF
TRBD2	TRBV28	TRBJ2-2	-	TGTGCCAGCAGTTCCGGGACTAGTGCGGGGACCGGGGAGCTGTTTTTT	CASSSGTSAGTGELFF
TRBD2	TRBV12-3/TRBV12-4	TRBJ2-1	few	TGTGCCAGCAGAAGCAATAGCGGGAGGGCCTCCTACAATGAGCAGTTCTTC	CASRSNSGRASYNEQFF
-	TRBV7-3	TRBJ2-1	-	TGTGCCAGCAGCCCGGGGCCGGGGGCCTACAATGAGCAGTTCTTC	CASSPGPGAYNEQFF
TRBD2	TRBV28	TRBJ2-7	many	TGTGCCAGCAACCACCTAGCGGGAGTTGGGGAGCAGTACTTC	CASNHLAGVGEQYF
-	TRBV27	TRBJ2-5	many	TGTGCCAGCAGTTTATCGCCGGGAACAGAGACCCAGTACTTC	CASSLSPGTETQYF
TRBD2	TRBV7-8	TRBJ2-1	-	TGTGCCAGCAGCTTATTGGGGACTAGCGCCAATGAGCAGTTCTTC	CASSLLGTSANEQFF